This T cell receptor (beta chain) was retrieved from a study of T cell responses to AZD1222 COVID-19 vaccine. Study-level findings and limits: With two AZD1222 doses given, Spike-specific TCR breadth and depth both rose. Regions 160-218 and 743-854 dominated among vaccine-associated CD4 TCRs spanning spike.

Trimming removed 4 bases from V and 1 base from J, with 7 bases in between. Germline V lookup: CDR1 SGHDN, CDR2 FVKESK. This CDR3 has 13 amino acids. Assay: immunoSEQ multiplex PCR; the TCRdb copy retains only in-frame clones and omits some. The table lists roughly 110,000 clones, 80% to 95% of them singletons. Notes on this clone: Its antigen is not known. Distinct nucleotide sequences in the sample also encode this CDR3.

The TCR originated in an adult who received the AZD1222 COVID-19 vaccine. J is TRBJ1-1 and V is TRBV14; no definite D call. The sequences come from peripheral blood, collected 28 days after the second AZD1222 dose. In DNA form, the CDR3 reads TGTGCCAGCAGCCCACCCGGGAACACTGAAGCTTTCTTT. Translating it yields CASSPPGNTEAFF.